These 7 T cell receptor beta chains were sequenced from one sample in a study of T cells after yellow fever vaccination. TCRdb processed the 5' RACE reads anew with MiXCR; each CDR3 protein has one entry. This sample yields roughly 400,000 distinct CDR3 sequences, of which approximately 19% are seen a single time; roughly a sixth belongs to the top ten. The sample was PBMCs, taken before the yellow fever booster vaccination. All receptors come from a man aged 18 to 29 who received the YFV17D yellow fever vaccine.

The chain employs TRBV6-5 and TRBJ2-5; 7 positions agree with TRBD1. The CDR3 extends over 14 amino acids. From germline, CDR1 is MNHEY and CDR2 SVGAGI. J was trimmed by 1 base and V by 4 bases; bases with no gene match: 3. The CDR3 coding sequence is TGTGCCAGCAGTTTTACAGGGGCCCAAGAGACCCAGTACTTC. This gives the protein CASSFTGAQETQYF.

V gene TRBV5-1 combines with J gene TRBJ2-3, with D possibly being TRBD1 (6 bases). The V and J ends lost 4 bases and 2 bases respectively, with 14 bases between them. This CDR3 has 15 amino acids. Germline assignment: CDR1 SGHRS and CDR2 YFSETQ. The CDR3 coding sequence is TGCGCCAGCAGCATCGGACAGACCCCCACAGATACGCAGTATTTT. This encodes CASSIGQTPTDTQYF.

This clonotype was observed many times. The chain uses TRBV14 and TRBJ1-1; D may be TRBD1 (5 bases). V lost 0 bases, J lost 10 bases, and 12 bases lay in between. Germline CDR1 and CDR2: SGHDN and FVKESK. The CDR3 loop spans 13 amino acids. In DNA, the CDR3 is TGTGCCAGCAGCCAAGATCGGCAGGGTCGAGCTTTCTTT. Amino acids: CASSQDRQGRAFF.

Only a few counts were recorded for this clonotype. This rearrangement joins TRBV9 to TRBJ2-5; TRBD2 agrees at 7 bases. CDR3 size: 14 residues. Germline V gives CDR1 SGDLS, CDR2 YYNGEE. V was pared by 5 bases and J by 5 bases, with 9 bases of the junction left unmatched. DNA for the CDR3: TGTGCCAGCAGTTCAGCGGGGTATACGGAGACCCAGTACTTC. It translates to CASSSAGYTETQYF.

The chain recombines TRBV12-3 or TRBV12-4 with TRBJ2-2, with D possibly matching TRBD1 (6 bases). The CDR3 covers 15 residues. The germline V and J ends were trimmed by 4 bases and 3 bases, with 12 bases remaining between them. The CDR3 nucleotides read TGTGCCAGCAGTTCTGGGGACACCTACACCGGGGAGCTGTTTTTT. Encoded protein: CASSSGDTYTGELFF.

This clonotype was counted a few times. CDR3 loop: CASSQVGEGAQGYTF. CDR3 DNA: TGCGCCAGCAGCCAAGTCGGGGAGGGGGCGCAAGGCTACACCTTC. The genes are TRBV4-3 and TRBJ1-2, with 7 bases identical to TRBD1. V was pared by 1 base and J by 8 bases, with 10 bases of the junction left unmatched. This CDR3 is built from 15 residues. The germline CDR1 and CDR2 sequences are LGHNA and YSLEER.

This clonotype was seen more than once but under ten times. The genes are TRBV12-3 or TRBV12-4 and TRBJ1-2; 8 bases are shared with TRBD1. Unmatched junction bases numbered 10, after V lost 6 bases and J lost 7 bases. This CDR3 is built from 14 residues. CDR3 loop: CASSPGQGGGGYTF. CDR3 bases: TGTGCCAGCAGCCCTGGACAGGGAGGGGGTGGCTACACCTTC.